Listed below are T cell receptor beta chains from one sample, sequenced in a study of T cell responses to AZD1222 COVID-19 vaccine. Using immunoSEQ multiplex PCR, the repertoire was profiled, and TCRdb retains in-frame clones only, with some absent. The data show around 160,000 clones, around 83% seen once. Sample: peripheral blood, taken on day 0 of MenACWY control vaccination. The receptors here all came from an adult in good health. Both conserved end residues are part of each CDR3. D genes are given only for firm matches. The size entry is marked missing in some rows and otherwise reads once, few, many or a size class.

CASSLGQKTNEQFF | TGTGCCAGCAGCTTGGGACAGAAAACCAATGAGCAGTTCTTC | TRBJ2-1 | TRBD1 | NA | TRBV11-2
CASRIGTGGSVEQYF | TGCGCCAGCAGAATAGGGACAGGGGGTTCGGTCGAGCAGTACTTC | TRBJ2-7 | TRBD1 | few | TRBV5-1
CASSRDRDHEKLFF | TGTGCCAGCAGCCGGGACAGGGACCATGAAAAACTGTTTTTT | TRBJ1-4 | TRBD1 | NA | TRBV5-4
CASRQGSSYNSPLHF | TGTGCCAGTAGACAGGGTAGCTCCTATAATTCACCCCTCCACTTT | TRBJ1-6 | NA | NA | TRBV19
CASSLVEENTEAFF | TGTGCCAGCAGCTTAGTAGAGGAGAACACTGAAGCTTTCTTT | TRBJ1-1 | NA | once | TRBV7-8
CASSLDSGDLRGTQYF | TGTGCCAGCAGCTTAGACAGCGGGGACCTCCGGGGGACCCAGTACTTC | TRBJ2-5 | TRBD2 | NA | TRBV11-2
CASSPPTGGRYEQFF | TGTGCCAGCTCACCACCGACAGGGGGCAGGTATGAGCAGTTCTTC | TRBJ2-1 | TRBD1 | NA | TRBV18
CASSLGGGFTGELFF | TGTGCCAGCAGCTTAGGGGGAGGGTTTACCGGGGAGCTGTTTTTT | TRBJ2-2 | TRBD2 | NA | TRBV7-8
CSVLTGDTDTQYF | TGCAGCGTTTTAACGGGAGACACAGATACGCAGTATTTT | TRBJ2-3 | NA | NA | TRBV29-1
CASSLAERQPQHF | TGTGCCAGCAGTTTGGCAGAGCGCCAGCCCCAGCATTTT | TRBJ1-5 | NA | NA | TRBV12-3/TRBV12-4
CASSLITGDQETQYF | TGCGCCAGCAGCTTAATTACAGGGGATCAAGAGACCCAGTACTTC | TRBJ2-5 | TRBD1 | NA | TRBV5-1
CASSLGGQGNYDTQYF | TGTGCCAGCAGCTTAGGGGGACAGGGTAATTACGATACGCAGTATTTT | TRBJ2-3 | TRBD1 | NA | TRBV7-9
CATSDGTAYGYTF | TGTGCCACCAGTGACGGGACAGCCTATGGCTACACCTTC | TRBJ1-2 | TRBD1 | NA | TRBV24-1
CATSDVNPGNKDIQYF | TGTGCCACCAGTGATGTAAATCCGGGGAACAAGGACATTCAGTACTTC | TRBJ2-4 | NA | NA | TRBV24-1
CASSMGTRPNEKLFF | TGTGCCAGTAGTATGGGAACGAGGCCTAATGAAAAACTGTTTTTT | TRBJ1-4 | NA | NA | TRBV19
CSVEGLAAEVF | TGCAGCGTTGAAGGCCTGGCAGCAGAAGTGTTC | TRBJ1-2 | NA | NA | TRBV29-1
CASSSSGLGGSPLHF | TGTGCCAGCAGCTCGTCGGGGCTAGGTGGTTCACCCCTCCACTTT | TRBJ1-6 | NA | once | TRBV7-6
CASSPAMSGGAYEQYF | TGTGCCAGCAGCCCCGCTATGAGCGGGGGGGCCTACGAGCAGTACTTC | TRBJ2-7 | TRBD2 | NA | TRBV11-2
CAGFRDRGADTQYF | TGTGCCGGCTTCCGGGACAGGGGCGCAGATACGCAGTATTTT | TRBJ2-3 | TRBD1 | NA | TRBV2
CASSLLVRNTEAFF | TGTGCCAGCAGCTTATTAGTCCGGAACACTGAAGCTTTCTTT | TRBJ1-1 | NA | NA | TRBV5-6
CASSSGAFGVAANTGELFF | TGCGCCAGCAGCTCTGGGGCCTTTGGGGTAGCCGCGAACACCGGGGAGCTGTTTTTT | TRBJ2-2 | NA | once | TRBV5-1
CASSFQGSPLHF | TGTGCCAGCAGCTTCCAGGGTTCACCCCTCCACTTT | TRBJ1-6 | NA | NA | TRBV5-4
CASRSGGGYEQYF | TGCGCCAGCAGATCTGGGGGAGGCTACGAGCAGTACTTC | TRBJ2-7 | NA | NA | TRBV5-1
CASSIGITGRLFF | TGTGCCAGTAGTATAGGGATAACAGGCAGGCTGTTTTTT | TRBJ2-2 | NA | NA | TRBV19
CASGSAGAQGETQYF | TGTGCCAGCGGGAGTGCAGGGGCTCAGGGAGAGACCCAGTACTTC | TRBJ2-5 | NA | NA | TRBV2
CASSLAPGHRNTIYF | TGTGCCAGCAGTCTGGCCCCGGGACACAGAAACACCATATATTTT | TRBJ1-3 | NA | NA | TRBV6-5
CASSLDPGVRGYTF | TGTGCCAGCAGCCTTGACCCGGGAGTGAGGGGCTACACCTTC | TRBJ1-2 | NA | NA | TRBV3-1/TRBV3-2
CASSAGGPQTQYF | TGTGCCAGCTCAGCGGGGGGGCCGCAGACCCAGTACTTC | TRBJ2-5 | TRBD2 | NA | TRBV3-1/TRBV3-2
CASSLAGTEAFF | TGTGCCAGCAGTTTAGCTGGAACTGAAGCTTTCTTT | TRBJ1-1 | NA | NA | TRBV12-3/TRBV12-4
CASSELGGRDTQYF | TGCGCCAGCAGTGAACTGGGGGGCCGGGATACGCAGTATTTT | TRBJ2-3 | NA | NA | TRBV10-1
CASSIIMTGSGNQPQHF | TGTGCCAGTAGTATAATAATGACAGGGAGTGGCAATCAGCCCCAGCATTTT | TRBJ1-5 | TRBD1 | NA | TRBV19
CASSFGSGTDTQYF | TGTGCCAGCAGCTTTGGGAGCGGCACAGATACGCAGTATTTT | TRBJ2-3 | NA | once | TRBV7-3
CASSESDLAQGAYEQYF | TGCGCCAGCAGTGAGTCAGATCTGGCGCAGGGGGCCTACGAGCAGTACTTC | TRBJ2-7 | TRBD1 | NA | TRBV10-2
CSAGTSGTGELFF | TGCAGCGCCGGGACTAGCGGGACCGGGGAGCTGTTTTTT | TRBJ2-2 | TRBD2 | NA | TRBV29-1
CAWSVRSLQAPDTQYF | TGTGCCTGGAGTGTACGTTCACTCCAGGCACCAGATACGCAGTATTTT | TRBJ2-3 | NA | NA | TRBV30
CASRGSGGPNEQFF | TGTGCCAGCCGAGGTAGCGGGGGGCCCAATGAGCAGTTCTTC | TRBJ2-1 | TRBD2 | once | TRBV3-1/TRBV3-2
CASSLVSGGAFPGELFF | TGTGCCAGCAGCTTGGTTAGCGGGGGGGCCTTCCCCGGGGAGCTGTTTTTT | TRBJ2-2 | TRBD2 | NA | TRBV5-4
CASSLEGGQYF | TGTGCCAGCAGCTTAGAGGGGGGGCAGTATTTT | TRBJ2-3 | NA | NA | TRBV7-2
CASSRGGGDEQFF | TGCGCCAGCTCGCGGGGAGGGGGTGATGAGCAGTTCTTC | TRBJ2-1 | NA | NA | TRBV10-1
CASSWTGPNTEAFF | TGTGCCAGCAGTTGGACAGGGCCGAACACTGAAGCTTTCTTT | TRBJ1-1 | TRBD1 | NA | TRBV2
CASSKCGPGQGPDTGELFF | TGTGCCAGCAGCAAGTGCGGACCGGGACAGGGGCCTGACACCGGGGAGCTGTTTTTT | TRBJ2-2 | NA | NA | TRBV21-1
CATSRDRSGNTIYF | TGTGCCACCAGCAGAGATCGCTCTGGAAACACCATATATTTT | TRBJ1-3 | NA | NA | TRBV15
CSASPGPESQHF | TGCAGTGCTAGTCCGGGGCCGGAGTCCCAGCATTTT | TRBJ1-5 | NA | NA | TRBV20-1